The clone carrying this TCR beta chain was seen a few times. The sample comes from a study of identical twins. TCRdb reprocessed the 5' RACE reads via MiXCR and lists one record per CDR3 protein. The top ten clones hold less than 0.35% of a sample with 1.5 million to 2 million distinct CDR3 sequences, roughly a third of them seen once. Germline V lookup: CDR1 SGHRS, CDR2 YFSETQ. CDR3 length: 15 residues. The ends lost 1 base at V and 6 bases at J; junction bases unmatched: 7. The sequence was collected from a newborn girl in good health. The chain uses TRBV5-1 and TRBJ2-1; 7 bases match TRBD2. Sequences were obtained from cord blood. DNA for the CDR3: TGCGCCAGCAGCTTGATGGCTAGCGGCGGCAATGAGCAGTTCTTC. Translating gives CASSLMASGGNEQFF.